This T cell receptor beta chain was profiled in a study of T cell repertoires in cytomegalovirus infection. Study details: From public TCR beta signatures came an indication of both CMV infection and matching HLA type. General study points: People with CMV and the relevant HLA were identified by cumulative public TCR beta family frequency. It was HLA-C-restricted CMV-specific TCR beta clonotypes that dominated the response ex vivo.

CDR3 length equals 17 residues. The V gene's germline CDR1 is MDHEN and CDR2 SYDVKM. The V and J ends lost 6 bases and 3 bases respectively, with 23 bases between them. Each CDR3 protein gets one entry after TCRdb re-called the reads with MiXCR. There are 600,000 to 700,000 distinct CDR3 sequences in the sample; roughly a third occur only once, and roughly 18% lies in the top ten. This clonotype was recorded a few times. No antigen is known for it. The material was cultured PBMCs, obtained from culture after CMV antigen stimulation. The source of this sequence is a human donor in good health (CMV status not recorded). Some clones in this sample may be carry-over from other donors' samples. The chain uses TRBV28 and TRBJ2-5; tentatively, D is TRBD2 (6 bases). DNA of the CDR3: TGTGCCAGCAGCTACCTTTGGGGGGAGGCAGCGAAAGAGACCCAGTACTTC. Translating it yields CASSYLWGEAAKETQYF. Variable domain in full (rest from reference TRBV28 and TRBJ2-5): DVKVTQSSRYLVKRTGEKVFLECVQDMDHENMFWYRQDPGLGLRLIYFSYDVKMKEKGDIPEGYSVSREKKERFSLILESASTNQTSMYLCASSYLWGEAAKETQYFGPGTRLLVL.